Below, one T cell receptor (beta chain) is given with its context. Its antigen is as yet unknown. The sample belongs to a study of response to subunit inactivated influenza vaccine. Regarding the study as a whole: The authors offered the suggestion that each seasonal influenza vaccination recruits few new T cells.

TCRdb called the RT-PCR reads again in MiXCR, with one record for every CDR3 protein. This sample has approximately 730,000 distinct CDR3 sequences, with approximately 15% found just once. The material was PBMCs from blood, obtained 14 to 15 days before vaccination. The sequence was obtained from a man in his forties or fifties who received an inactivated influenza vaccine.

The CDR3 DNA is TGTGCCAGCAGTGAAATGTCGGAAAAACTGTTTTTT. Translation gives CASSEMSEKLFF. The gene calls are TRBV2 and TRBJ1-4, with D unclear. Trimming stripped 2 bases from V and 8 bases from J, with 6 bases between. The germline CDR1 and CDR2 sequences are SNHLY and FYNNEI. The CDR3 spans 12 residues.